One and the same sample provided the 6 T cell receptor beta chains below, sequenced in a study of blood T cell repertoires in COVID-19. Method: immunoSEQ multiplex PCR; TCRdb's copy keeps in-frame clones and lacks some. Here the sample spans some 200,000 clones, 70% to 90% being singletons. Material: peripheral blood. The receptors stem from a woman in her sixties or seventies with acute or convalescent COVID-19.

J is TRBJ1-1 and V is TRBV6-5; D possibly corresponds to TRBD1 (6 bases). V gave up 6 bases and J gave up 4 bases, with 15 bases separating them. The CDR3 extends over 14 amino acids. The germline gives CDR1 MNHEY, CDR2 SVGAGI. The CDR3 reads CASRPQTGITEAFF. In DNA, the CDR3 is TGTGCCAGCAGACCGCAGACAGGTATCACTGAAGCTTTCTTT.

This clone appeared a single time. This rearrangement joins TRBV11-2 to TRBJ1-5, with TRBD1 matching 8 bases. Trimming removed 5 bases from V and 5 bases from J; junction bases left unmatched: 5. Germline CDR1 and CDR2: SGHAT and FQNNGV. The length of the CDR3 is 14 residues. For the CDR3, the DNA is TGTGCCAGCAGCGTTGCAGGGGGCGATCAGCCCCAGCATTTT. It yields the protein CASSVAGGDQPQHF.

The CDR3 DNA reads TGCAGCGTGGGTTACGGGAGGGCCTACGAGCAGTACTTC. Translated, it gives CSVGYGRAYEQYF. J is TRBJ2-7 and V is TRBV29-1; the match to TRBD2 covers 8 bases. The CDR3 totals 13 residues. Trimming took 6 bases from V and 2 from J; bases not matched to a gene: 6. Germline assignment: CDR1 SQVTM and CDR2 ANQGSEA.

The CDR3 sequence is CASSRDRANTGELFF. The CDR3 DNA follows: TGTGCCAGCAGCCGGGACAGGGCAAACACCGGGGAGCTGTTTTTT. The rearrangement links TRBV7-3 to TRBJ2-2, with 9 bases lining up with TRBD1. This CDR3 is 15 amino acids long. Trimming removed 5 bases from V and 2 bases from J; junction bases left unmatched: 3. Germline V lookup: CDR1 SGHTA, CDR2 FQGTGA.

The chain is built from TRBV6-2 or TRBV6-3 and TRBJ2-7, with D unclear. This CDR3 has 12 residues. The germline V and J ends were trimmed by 5 bases and 0 bases, with 5 bases remaining between them. Germline CDR1 is MNHEY and CDR2 is SVGEGT. DNA for the CDR3: TGTGCCAGCAGTCTCAGCTCCTACGAGCAGTACTTC. Translating gives CASSLSSYEQYF.

This clone was recorded once. This chain uses TRBV6-5 with TRBJ2-7, with a possible D match to TRBD1 (5 bases). The CDR3 totals 14 residues. The germline V gene has CDR1 MNHEY and CDR2 SVGAGI. Trimming stripped 3 bases from V and 1 base from J, with 10 bases between. The CDR3 protein is CASSYGQGSYEQYF. The CDR3 nucleotides read TGTGCCAGCAGTTATGGTCAGGGATCCTACGAGCAGTACTTC.